This T cell receptor beta chain was captured by sequencing in a study of OX40 agonist ivuxolimab in advanced cancers. At the level of the study: Recorded diagnoses for dose-escalation patients were hepatocellular carcinoma, melanoma, renal cell or head and neck cancer. Age averaged around 60 years (range about 20 to 80), and more than 80% were male. Findings and caveats of the study: Part of the nonresponder group also had normalized T-cell clonal expansion that was low.

Assay used: immunoSEQ multiplex PCR; TCRdb lists only in-frame clones, some missing. The sample gives some 48,000 clones, about 88% of which show up once; around 1.8% is in the top ten. Comments on this clone: Its antigen is as yet unknown.

Deletions cut 2 bases from V and 5 bases from J, with 6 bases between. The CDR3 consists of 13 residues. The germline V gene encodes CDR1 MNHEY and CDR2 SVGAGI. The chain recombines TRBV6-5 with TRBJ2-2, with D uncertain. The starting material was CD4+ or CD8+ T cells sorted from blood, obtained in a trial of the OX40 agonist ivuxolimab. The TCR originated in an adult with an advanced solid tumor such as melanoma, head and neck, liver or kidney cancer. CDR3 sequence: CASSYTFTGELFF. The CDR3 bases are TGTGCCAGCAGTTACACGTTTACCGGGGAGCTGTTTTTT.